The TCR beta chain described here comes from a study of shared clonotypes between healthy human individuals. Naive CD8 cells were CD45RO-negative, positively selected for CCR7, excluding terminally differentiated effector memory CD45RA+ cells. Germline lookup yields CDR1 MNHEY and CDR2 SVGAGI. The CDR3 totals 15 residues. The germline V and J ends were trimmed by 6 bases and 0 bases, with 11 bases remaining between them. The method was immunoSEQ multiplex PCR; TCRdb's version includes in-frame clones alone and lacks a portion of them. The sample has roughly 2,000,000 clones; approximately 92% are singletons.

The sequencing input was naive CD8+ T cells from PBMCs. This sequence was found in a man aged 18-30 years in good health. Some clones in this sample may be carry-over from other donors' samples. This chain joins TRBV6-5 and TRBJ1-4; a possible D gene is TRBD1 (6 bases). DNA for the CDR3: TGTGCCAGCAGCAGGGACACATCAACTAATGAAAAACTGTTTTTT. Residues: CASSRDTSTNEKLFF.